Listed here are 5 T cell receptor beta chains from one sample, sequenced in a study of blood T cell repertoires in COVID-19. Sequencing used immunoSEQ multiplex PCR; TCRdb keeps in-frame clones, though not all of them. Of 250,000 to 350,000 clones in the sample, roughly 90% are singletons; the top ten hold around 12%. Material for sequencing was peripheral blood. The receptor source for this set is a woman in her sixties or seventies with acute or convalescent COVID-19.

This rearrangement joins TRBV6-4 to TRBJ1-2, with D tentatively TRBD1 (6 bases). From germline, CDR1 is MRHNA and CDR2 SNTAGT. The CDR3 runs 17 residues. Trimming took off 2 bases at V and 6 bases at J, with 22 bases between the two ends. In DNA, the CDR3 is TGTGCCAGCAGTGACGGTTTCAGCATACAGGGTTCGGATGGCTACACCTTC. It encodes CASSDGFSIQGSDGYTF.

The chain employs TRBV7-6 and TRBJ2-7; the D gene is possibly TRBD2 (6 bases). Trimming removed 0 bases from V and 7 bases from J, with 13 bases in between. Germline V lookup: CDR1 SGHVS, CDR2 FNYEAQ. This CDR3 is 14 amino acids long. Here the CDR3 reads CASSLARGREEQYF. In DNA form, the CDR3 reads TGTGCCAGCAGCTTAGCGCGGGGACGCGAAGAGCAGTACTTC.

J is TRBJ2-5 and V is TRBV9, with TRBD1 matching 12 bases. V shed 3 bases and J 5 bases; nucleotides not matched to a gene: 11. The CDR3 covers 17 residues. The germline gives CDR1 SGDLS, CDR2 YYNGEE. CDR3: CASSEGQGANLHETQYF. The CDR3 DNA sequence: TGTGCCAGCAGCGAGGGACAGGGGGCAAACCTTCATGAGACCCAGTACTTC.

The chain recombines TRBV7-2 with TRBJ1-3; D not certain. CDR1 SGHTA and CDR2 FQGNSA come from the germline V gene. Trimming took 3 bases from V and 2 from J, leaving 11 bases between them. The CDR3 runs to 15 residues. CDR3 sequence: CASSFSGSAGNTIYF. CDR3 DNA sequence: TGTGCCAGCAGCTTCTCCGGGAGCGCTGGAAACACCATATATTTT.

The chain recombines TRBV3-1 (or the pseudogene TRBV3-2) with TRBJ1-4; D might be TRBD1 (5 bases). V was shortened by 6 bases and J by 7 bases, with 9 bases between the two germline ends. Germline CDR1 is LGHDT and CDR2 is YNNKEL (reference sequence). The CDR3 contains 12 residues. CDR3 sequence reads: CASRIGGEKLFF. The CDR3 nucleotides read TGTGCCAGCAGGATCGGGGGTGAAAAACTGTTTTTT.